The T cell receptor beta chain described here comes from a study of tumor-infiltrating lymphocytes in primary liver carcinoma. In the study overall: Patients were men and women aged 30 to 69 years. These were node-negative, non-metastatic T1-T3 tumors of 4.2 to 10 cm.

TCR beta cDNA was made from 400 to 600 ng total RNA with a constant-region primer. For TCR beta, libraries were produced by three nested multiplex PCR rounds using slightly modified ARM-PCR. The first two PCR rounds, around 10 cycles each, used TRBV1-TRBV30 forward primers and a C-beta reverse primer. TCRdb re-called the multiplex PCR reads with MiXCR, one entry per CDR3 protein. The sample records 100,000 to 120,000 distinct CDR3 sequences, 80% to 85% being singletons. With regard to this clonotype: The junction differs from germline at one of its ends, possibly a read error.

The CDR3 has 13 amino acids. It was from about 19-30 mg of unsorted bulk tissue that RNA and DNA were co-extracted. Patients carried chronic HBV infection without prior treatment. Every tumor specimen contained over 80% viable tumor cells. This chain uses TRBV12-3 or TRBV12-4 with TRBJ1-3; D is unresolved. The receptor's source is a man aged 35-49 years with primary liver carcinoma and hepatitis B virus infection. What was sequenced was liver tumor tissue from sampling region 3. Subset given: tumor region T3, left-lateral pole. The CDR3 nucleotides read TGTACCAGCACTGGGAGCTCTGGAAACACCATATATTTT. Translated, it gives CTSTGSSGNTIYF.